Detailed here is one T cell receptor beta chain. Its antigen is unknown. CDR3 length: 14 residues. V was trimmed by 2 bases and J by 5 bases, leaving 13 bases between them. The germline gives CDR1 SGDLS, CDR2 YYNGEE. The data originate from a study of T cells in tuberculosis. Study results and limitations: Smaller alpha distances in active tuberculosis partly reflected shorter CDR3-alpha lengths.

Method: immunoSEQ multiplex PCR; TCRdb's copy keeps in-frame clones and lacks some. The sample lists under 40,000 clones; approximately 95% were seen once. The sequencing sample was made of PBMCs. This chain uses TRBV9 with TRBJ1-1; D is possibly TRBD1 (6 bases). The sequence came from a donor aged 10-29 years with latent tuberculosis or without tuberculosis infection. DNA for the CDR3: TGTGCCAGCAGCGTTGGGGGGGCGCTTACTGAAGCTTTCTTT. Its protein product is CASSVGGALTEAFF.